A selection of T cell receptor beta chains follows, all from one sample in a study of OX40 agonist ivuxolimab in advanced cancers. Profiling relied on immunoSEQ multiplex PCR, and the TCRdb table lists in-frame clones only, not all of them. The sample holds tens of thousands of clones, 88% seen once. The sequencing here drew on CD4+ or CD8+ T cells sorted from blood, taken in a trial of the OX40 agonist ivuxolimab. The origin of the receptors is an adult with an advanced solid tumor such as melanoma, head and neck, liver or kidney cancer. Both conserved end residues are part of each CDR3. D genes are given only for firm matches. Rows give clone size only sometimes, using once, few, many, or a class for an expanded clone.

abundance: .
j_gene: TRBJ2-3
d_gene: .
v_gene: TRBV7-9
CDR3nt: TGTGCCAGCAGCTTTGAAACAGATACGCAGTATTTT
CDR3aa: CASSFETDTQYF

abundance: .
j_gene: TRBJ2-1
d_gene: TRBD2
v_gene: TRBV6-6
CDR3nt: TGTGCCAGCAGTTACGGGGCGGGGGGGCCGAAAGGTGAGCAGTTCTTC
CDR3aa: CASSYGAGGPKGEQFF

abundance: .
j_gene: TRBJ2-3
d_gene: TRBD1
v_gene: TRBV6-6
CDR3nt: TGTGCCAGCAGTTCGGGGACAGACCTCACAGATACGCAGTATTTT
CDR3aa: CASSSGTDLTDTQYF

abundance: .
j_gene: TRBJ1-1
d_gene: .
v_gene: TRBV9
CDR3nt: TGTGCCAGCAGCGTCGACAGATGGGGAACTGAAGCTTTCTTT
CDR3aa: CASSVDRWGTEAFF

abundance: .
j_gene: TRBJ2-1
d_gene: .
v_gene: TRBV27
CDR3nt: TGTGCCAGCAGTTTTCCGGGGAATGAGCAGTTCTTC
CDR3aa: CASSFPGNEQFF

abundance: few
j_gene: TRBJ1-6
d_gene: .
v_gene: TRBV4-1
CDR3nt: TGCGCCAGCAGCCAAGAACCTGGGAATTCACCCCTCCACTTT
CDR3aa: CASSQEPGNSPLHF

abundance: .
j_gene: TRBJ2-3
d_gene: .
v_gene: TRBV18
CDR3nt: TGTGCCAGCTCACCGGGAGTGACGCCCTCCTTTAACACAGATACGCAGTATTTT
CDR3aa: CASSPGVTPSFNTDTQYF

abundance: .
j_gene: TRBJ1-5
d_gene: .
v_gene: TRBV4-1
CDR3nt: TGCGCCAGCAGCCCCGACGGAGATAGCAATCAGCCCCAGCATTTT
CDR3aa: CASSPDGDSNQPQHF

abundance: .
j_gene: TRBJ2-5
d_gene: .
v_gene: TRBV2
CDR3nt: TGTGCCAGCAGTGTAGTAGGGACCCAGTACTTC
CDR3aa: CASSVVGTQYF

abundance: .
j_gene: TRBJ2-7
d_gene: TRBD1
v_gene: TRBV6-1
CDR3nt: TGTGCCAGCAGCCTCCGGGACAGCTCCTACGAGCAGTACTTC
CDR3aa: CASSLRDSSYEQYF

abundance: .
j_gene: TRBJ2-1
d_gene: .
v_gene: TRBV27
CDR3nt: TGTGCCAGCAGAGCCGGGTCAAGTCGGAATGAGCAGTTCTTC
CDR3aa: CASRAGSSRNEQFF

abundance: .
j_gene: TRBJ1-2
d_gene: TRBD1
v_gene: TRBV6-5
CDR3nt: TGTGCCAGCAGTTACTGGACAGGGGGCTCGGATGGCTACACCTTC
CDR3aa: CASSYWTGGSDGYTF

abundance: .
j_gene: TRBJ1-2
d_gene: .
v_gene: TRBV5-4
CDR3nt: TGTGCCAGCAGCCTCACGGCTAGGGATGGCTACACCTTC
CDR3aa: CASSLTARDGYTF

abundance: .
j_gene: TRBJ2-7
d_gene: TRBD2
v_gene: TRBV4-1
CDR3nt: TGCGCCAGCAGCCAAACCGCGGGGGACTACGAGCAGTACTTC
CDR3aa: CASSQTAGDYEQYF

abundance: .
j_gene: TRBJ2-7
d_gene: TRBD2
v_gene: TRBV28
CDR3nt: TGTGCCAGCAGTGGGCCGGGGGGGCAGCACGAGCAGTACTTC
CDR3aa: CASSGPGGQHEQYF

abundance: .
j_gene: TRBJ1-5
d_gene: TRBD1
v_gene: TRBV7-8
CDR3nt: TGTGCCAGCAGCCCCCGGGACAGGGTAAATCAGCCCCAGCATTTT
CDR3aa: CASSPRDRVNQPQHF

abundance: .
j_gene: TRBJ2-7
d_gene: TRBD1
v_gene: TRBV5-1
CDR3nt: TGCGCCAGCAGCCGGGGACAGGGCTACGAGCAGTACTTC
CDR3aa: CASSRGQGYEQYF

abundance: few
j_gene: TRBJ1-5
d_gene: .
v_gene: TRBV28
CDR3nt: TGTGCCAGCAGTGGGAGTCAGCCCCAGCATTTT
CDR3aa: CASSGSQPQHF

abundance: few
j_gene: TRBJ2-5
d_gene: TRBD1
v_gene: TRBV7-2
CDR3nt: TGTGCCAGCAGCTCCGGACAGGTTCAAGAGACCCAGTACTTC
CDR3aa: CASSSGQVQETQYF

abundance: .
j_gene: TRBJ1-1
d_gene: .
v_gene: TRBV9
CDR3nt: TGTGCCAGCAGCGTAGCACGAGGGAACACTGAAGCTTTCTTT
CDR3aa: CASSVARGNTEAFF